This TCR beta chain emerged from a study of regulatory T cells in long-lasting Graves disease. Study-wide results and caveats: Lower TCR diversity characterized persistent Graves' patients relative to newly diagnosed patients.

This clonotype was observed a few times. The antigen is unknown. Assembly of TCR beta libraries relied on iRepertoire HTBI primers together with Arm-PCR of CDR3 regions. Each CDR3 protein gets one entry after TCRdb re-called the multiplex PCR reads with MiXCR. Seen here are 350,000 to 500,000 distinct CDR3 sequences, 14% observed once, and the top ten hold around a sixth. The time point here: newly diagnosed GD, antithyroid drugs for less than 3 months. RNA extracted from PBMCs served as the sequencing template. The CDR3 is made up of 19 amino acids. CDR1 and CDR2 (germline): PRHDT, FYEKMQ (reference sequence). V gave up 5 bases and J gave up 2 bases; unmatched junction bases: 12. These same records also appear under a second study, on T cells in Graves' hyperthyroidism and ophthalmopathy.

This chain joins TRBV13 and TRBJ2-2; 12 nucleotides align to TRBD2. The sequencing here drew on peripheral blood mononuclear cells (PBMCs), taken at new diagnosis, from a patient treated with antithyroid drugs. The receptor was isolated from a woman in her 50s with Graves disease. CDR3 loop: CASSNRLAGAMANTGELFF. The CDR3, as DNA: TGTGCCAGCAGCAACCGACTAGCGGGAGCCATGGCTAACACCGGGGAGCTGTTTTTT.